What follows are 7 T cell receptor beta chains derived from one specimen sequenced in a study of radiotherapy plus CTLA-4 blockade in lung cancer. Data came from immunoSEQ multiplex PCR; TCRdb stores just in-frame clones and leaves some out. The table lists about 40,000 clones, about 75% of them singletons, with 8.5% to 10% in the top ten. The sequencing used peripheral blood, collected from a patient treated with radiotherapy plus ipilimumab. These receptors were taken from a human donor with non-small cell lung cancer who had stable disease on radiotherapy plus ipilimumab.

The chain links TRBV6-5 to TRBJ2-5; tentative D call: TRBD2 (6 bases). Trimming took off 0 bases at V and 2 bases at J, with 13 bases between the two ends. The CDR3 loop spans 16 amino acids. The V gene's germline CDR1 is MNHEY and CDR2 SVGAGI. In DNA form, the CDR3 reads TGTGCCAGCAGTTACTCTCGGGGGATGGGGCAAGAGACCCAGTACTTC. Protein sequence: CASSYSRGMGQETQYF.

V is TRBV6-5 and J is TRBJ1-2; a possible D gene is TRBD1 (5 bases). This CDR3 comprises 12 residues. The germline V and J ends were trimmed by 5 bases and 5 bases, with 9 bases remaining between them. From germline, CDR1 is MNHEY and CDR2 SVGAGI. The CDR3: CASSNDRYGYTF. CDR3 sequence (DNA): TGTGCCAGCAGTAACGACAGATATGGCTACACCTTC.

The chain couples TRBV7-2 to TRBJ1-2, with no clear D. The ends were cut back, 2 bases at V and 4 bases at J, with 14 bases in the middle. The germline CDR1 and CDR2 sequences are SGHTA and FQGNSA. This CDR3 has 15 residues. CDR3 loop: CASSLPNVRSYGYTF. The CDR3 region has the DNA TGTGCCAGCAGCTTACCAAACGTCCGCAGCTATGGCTACACCTTC.

The J gene is TRBJ2-3, the V gene TRBV7-6, with 12 nucleotides matching TRBD2. V shed 4 bases, J shed 6 bases, and the junction held 5 bases outside the gene matches. CDR1 is SGHVS and CDR2 is FNYEAQ in the germline V gene. The CDR3 runs 15 residues. The CDR3 sequence is CASSYLGLAGDTQYF. In DNA form, the CDR3 reads TGTGCCAGCAGCTACTTGGGACTAGCGGGCGATACGCAGTATTTT.

The chain carries TRBV7-8 and TRBJ1-3, with a tentative D call TRBD1 (5 bases). This CDR3 spans 14 amino acids. V dropped 5 bases and J dropped 1 base, with 9 bases sitting between them. CDR1 and CDR2 from the germline V gene are SGHVS and FQNEAQ. The CDR3 DNA sequence: TGTGCCAGCAGCCGGGGGGAGTCTGGAAACACCATATATTTT. Amino acids: CASSRGESGNTIYF.

In this sample, this clone turned up a few times. The chain couples TRBV7-2 to TRBJ2-7; D possibly corresponds to TRBD2 (5 bases). The CDR3 is 16 residues long. Germline assignment: CDR1 SGHTA and CDR2 FQGNSA. V was pared by 5 bases and J by 0 bases, with 17 bases between. CDR3 in amino acids: CASSLRQLGSSYEQYF. CDR3 in DNA: TGTGCCAGCAGCCTTAGGCAGCTGGGGAGCTCCTACGAGCAGTACTTC.

This clone was seen a few times. The chain combines TRBV7-2 with TRBJ2-7, with 9 bases lining up with TRBD1. The length of the CDR3 is 15 residues. Germline V lookup: CDR1 SGHTA, CDR2 FQGNSA. V shed 5 bases and J 2 bases; nucleotides not matched to a gene: 7. The CDR3 DNA reads TGTGCCAGCAGCCCTAGTCGGGACAGGGCCTACGAGCAGTACTTC. This sequence encodes CASSPSRDRAYEQYF.